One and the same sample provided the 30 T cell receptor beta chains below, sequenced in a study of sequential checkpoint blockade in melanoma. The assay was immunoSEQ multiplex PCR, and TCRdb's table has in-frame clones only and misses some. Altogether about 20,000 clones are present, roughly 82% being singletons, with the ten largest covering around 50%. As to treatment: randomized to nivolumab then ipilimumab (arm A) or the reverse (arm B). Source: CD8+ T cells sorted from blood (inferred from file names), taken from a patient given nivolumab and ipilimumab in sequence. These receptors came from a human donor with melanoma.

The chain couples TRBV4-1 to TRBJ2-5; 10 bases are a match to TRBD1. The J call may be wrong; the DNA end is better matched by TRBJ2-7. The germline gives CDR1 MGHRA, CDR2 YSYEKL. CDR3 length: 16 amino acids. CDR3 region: CASSPGGQGRPYEQYF. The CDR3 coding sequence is TGCGCCAGCAGCCCGGGGGGACAGGGGAGGCCCTACGAGCAGTACTTC.

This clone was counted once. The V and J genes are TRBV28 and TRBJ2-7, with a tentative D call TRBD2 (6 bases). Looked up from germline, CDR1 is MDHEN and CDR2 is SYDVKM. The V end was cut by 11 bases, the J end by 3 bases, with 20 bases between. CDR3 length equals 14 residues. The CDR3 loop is CAHSAGRGNYEQYF. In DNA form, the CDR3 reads TGTGCCCACTCAGCGGGCCGGGGGAACTACGAGCAGTACTTC.

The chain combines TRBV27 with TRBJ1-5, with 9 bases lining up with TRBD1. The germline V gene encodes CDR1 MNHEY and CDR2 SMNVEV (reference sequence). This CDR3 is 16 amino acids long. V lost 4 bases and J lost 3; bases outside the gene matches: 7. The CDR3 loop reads CASSSTGGLFNQPQHF. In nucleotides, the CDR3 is TGTGCCAGCAGTTCAACAGGGGGCCTGTTCAATCAGCCCCAGCATTTT.

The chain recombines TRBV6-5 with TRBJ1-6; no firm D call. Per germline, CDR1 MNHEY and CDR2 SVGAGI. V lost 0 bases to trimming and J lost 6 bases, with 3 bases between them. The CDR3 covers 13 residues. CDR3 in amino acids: CASSYSGNSPLHF. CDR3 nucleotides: TGTGCCAGCAGTTACTCCGGTAATTCACCCCTCCACTTT.

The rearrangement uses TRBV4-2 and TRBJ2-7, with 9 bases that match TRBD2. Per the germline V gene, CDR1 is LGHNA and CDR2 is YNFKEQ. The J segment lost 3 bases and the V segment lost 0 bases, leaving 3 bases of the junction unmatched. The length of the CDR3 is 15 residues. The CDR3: CASSQETRGGYEQYF. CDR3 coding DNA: TGTGCCAGCAGCCAAGAAACGCGGGGGGGCTACGAGCAGTACTTC.

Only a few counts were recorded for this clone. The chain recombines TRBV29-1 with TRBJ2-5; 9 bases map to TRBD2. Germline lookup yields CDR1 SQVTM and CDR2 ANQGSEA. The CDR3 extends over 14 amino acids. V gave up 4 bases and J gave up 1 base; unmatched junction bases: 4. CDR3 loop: CSVALAGFQETQYF. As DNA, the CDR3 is TGCAGCGTTGCACTAGCGGGCTTCCAAGAGACCCAGTACTTC.

CDR3 DNA sequence: TGTGCCAGCAGCGGGACTAGCGGGGGGGCATCAGATACGCAGTATTTT. Its protein product is CASSGTSGGASDTQYF. The chain is built from TRBV7-9 and TRBJ2-3; 16 bases map to TRBD2. The V gene end was trimmed by 5 bases and the J gene end by 4 bases; junction bases not matched to a gene: 3. Germline V lookup: CDR1 SEHNR, CDR2 FQNEAQ (reference sequence). CDR3 length equals 16 residues.

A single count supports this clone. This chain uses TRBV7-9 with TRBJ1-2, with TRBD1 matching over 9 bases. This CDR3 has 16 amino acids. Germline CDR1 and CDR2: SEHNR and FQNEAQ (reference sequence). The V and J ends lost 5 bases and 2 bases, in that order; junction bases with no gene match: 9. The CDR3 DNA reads TGTGCCAGCAGCCCCAGGACAGGGGTGGTAAACTATGGCTACACCTTC. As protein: CASSPRTGVVNYGYTF. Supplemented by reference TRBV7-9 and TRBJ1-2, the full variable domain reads DTGVSQNPRHKITKRGQNVTFRCDPISEHNRLYWYRQTLGQGPEFLTYFQNEAQLEKSRLLSDRFSAERPKGSFSTLEIQRTEQGDSAMYLCASSPRTGVVNYGYTFGSGTRLTVV.

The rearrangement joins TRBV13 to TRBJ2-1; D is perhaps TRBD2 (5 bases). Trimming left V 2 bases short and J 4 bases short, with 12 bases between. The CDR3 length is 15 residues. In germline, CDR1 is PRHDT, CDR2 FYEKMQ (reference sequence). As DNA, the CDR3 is TGTGCCAGCAGCTTACAAGCGGTCTTATACAATGAGCAGTTCTTC. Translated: CASSLQAVLYNEQFF.

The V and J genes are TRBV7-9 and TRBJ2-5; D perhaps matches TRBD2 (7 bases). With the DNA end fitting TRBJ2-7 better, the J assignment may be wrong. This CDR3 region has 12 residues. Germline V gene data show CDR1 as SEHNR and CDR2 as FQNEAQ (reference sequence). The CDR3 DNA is TGTTCTGTCAGAGGGAGGGGGTCCGAGCAGTACTTC. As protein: CSVRGRGSEQYF.

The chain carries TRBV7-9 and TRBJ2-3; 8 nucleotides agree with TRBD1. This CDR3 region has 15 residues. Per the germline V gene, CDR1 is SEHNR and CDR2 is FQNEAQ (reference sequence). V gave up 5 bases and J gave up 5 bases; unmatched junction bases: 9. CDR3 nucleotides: TGTGCCAGCAGCGACCCCAGGGGGCCGAGAGATACGCAGTATTTT. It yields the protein CASSDPRGPRDTQYF.

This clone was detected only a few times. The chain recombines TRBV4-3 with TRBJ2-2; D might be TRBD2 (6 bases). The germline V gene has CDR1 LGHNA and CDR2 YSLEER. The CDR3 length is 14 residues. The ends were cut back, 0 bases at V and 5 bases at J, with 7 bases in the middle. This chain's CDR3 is CASSQDLATGELFF. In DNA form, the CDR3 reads TGCGCCAGCAGCCAAGATCTAGCGACCGGGGAGCTGTTTTTT.

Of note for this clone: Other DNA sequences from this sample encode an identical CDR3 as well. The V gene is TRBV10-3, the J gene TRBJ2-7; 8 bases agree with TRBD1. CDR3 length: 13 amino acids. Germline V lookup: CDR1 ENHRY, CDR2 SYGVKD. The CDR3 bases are TGTGCTACGCTATCGGGACAGGTGTACGAGCAGTACTTC. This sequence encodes CATLSGQVYEQYF.

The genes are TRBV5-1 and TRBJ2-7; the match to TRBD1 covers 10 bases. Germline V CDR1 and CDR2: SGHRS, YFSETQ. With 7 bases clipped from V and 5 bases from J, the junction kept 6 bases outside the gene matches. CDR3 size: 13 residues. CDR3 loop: CASWDRGGHEQYF. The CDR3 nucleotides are TGCGCCAGCTGGGACAGGGGTGGCCACGAGCAGTACTTC.

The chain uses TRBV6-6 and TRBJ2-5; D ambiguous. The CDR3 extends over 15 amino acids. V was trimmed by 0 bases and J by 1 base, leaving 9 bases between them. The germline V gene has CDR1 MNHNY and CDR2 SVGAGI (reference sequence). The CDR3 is CASSYSWAVQETQYF. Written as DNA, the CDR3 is TGTGCCAGCAGTTACTCGTGGGCAGTCCAAGAGACCCAGTACTTC.

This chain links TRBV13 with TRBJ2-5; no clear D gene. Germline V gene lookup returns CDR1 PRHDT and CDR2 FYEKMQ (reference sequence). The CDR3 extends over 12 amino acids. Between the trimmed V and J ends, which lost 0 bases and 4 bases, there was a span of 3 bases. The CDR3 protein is CASSLGIETQYF. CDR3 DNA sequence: TGTGCCAGCAGCTTAGGCATAGAGACCCAGTACTTC.

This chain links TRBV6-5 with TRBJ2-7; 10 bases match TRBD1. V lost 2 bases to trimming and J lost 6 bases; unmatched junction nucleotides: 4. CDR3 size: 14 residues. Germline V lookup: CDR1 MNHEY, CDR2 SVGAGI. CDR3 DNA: TGTGCCAGCAGTTACGGAAGGACAGGGGGCGAGCAGTACTTC. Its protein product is CASSYGRTGGEQYF.

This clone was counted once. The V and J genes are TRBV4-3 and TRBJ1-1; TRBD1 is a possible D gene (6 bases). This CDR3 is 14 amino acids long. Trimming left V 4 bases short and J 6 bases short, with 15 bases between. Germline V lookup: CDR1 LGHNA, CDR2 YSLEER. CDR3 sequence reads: CASSPRQAAPEAFF. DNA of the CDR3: TGCGCCAGCAGCCCGAGACAGGCCGCCCCTGAAGCTTTCTTT.

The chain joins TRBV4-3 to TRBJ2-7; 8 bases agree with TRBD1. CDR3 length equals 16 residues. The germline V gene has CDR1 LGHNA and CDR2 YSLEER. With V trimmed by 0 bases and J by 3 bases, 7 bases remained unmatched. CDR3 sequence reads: CASSQEQGTGRYEQYF. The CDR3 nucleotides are TGCGCCAGCAGCCAAGAACAGGGGACAGGTCGCTACGAGCAGTACTTC.

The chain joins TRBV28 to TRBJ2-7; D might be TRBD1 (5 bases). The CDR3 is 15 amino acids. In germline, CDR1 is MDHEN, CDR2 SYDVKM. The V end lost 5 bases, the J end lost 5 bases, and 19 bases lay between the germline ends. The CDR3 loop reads CASSKPPTSGHEQYF. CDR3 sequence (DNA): TGTGCCAGCAGTAAACCCCCGACTTCAGGGCACGAGCAGTACTTC.

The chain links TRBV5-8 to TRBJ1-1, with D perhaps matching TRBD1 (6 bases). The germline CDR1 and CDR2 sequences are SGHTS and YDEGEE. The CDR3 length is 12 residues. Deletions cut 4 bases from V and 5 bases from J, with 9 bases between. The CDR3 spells CASSPDRTEAFF. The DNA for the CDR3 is TGTGCCAGCAGCCCCGACAGGACTGAAGCTTTCTTT.

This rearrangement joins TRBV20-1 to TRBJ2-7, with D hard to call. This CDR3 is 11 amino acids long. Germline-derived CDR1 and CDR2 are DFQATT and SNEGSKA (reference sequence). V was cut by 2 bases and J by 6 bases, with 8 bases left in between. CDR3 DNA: TGCAGTGCTAGATCTAGAGGCGAGCAGTACTTC. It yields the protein CSARSRGEQYF.

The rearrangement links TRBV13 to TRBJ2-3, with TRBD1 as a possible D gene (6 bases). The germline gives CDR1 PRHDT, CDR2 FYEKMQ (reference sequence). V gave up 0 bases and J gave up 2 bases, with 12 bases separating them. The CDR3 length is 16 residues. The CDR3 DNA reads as TGTGCCAGCAGCTTAGGTCCGACAGGTTACACAGATACGCAGTATTTT. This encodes CASSLGPTGYTDTQYF.

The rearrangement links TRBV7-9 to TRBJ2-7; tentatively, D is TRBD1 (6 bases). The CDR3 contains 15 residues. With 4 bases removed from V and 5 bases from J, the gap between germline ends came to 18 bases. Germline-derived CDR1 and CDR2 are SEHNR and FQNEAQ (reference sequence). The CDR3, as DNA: TGTGCCAGCAGCTCCGTATGGGCCAAGGGGGACGAGCAGTACTTC. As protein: CASSSVWAKGDEQYF.

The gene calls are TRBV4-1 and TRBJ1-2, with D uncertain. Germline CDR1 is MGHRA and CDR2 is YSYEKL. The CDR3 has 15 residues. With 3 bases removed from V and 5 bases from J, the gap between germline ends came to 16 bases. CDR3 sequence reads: CASSQAEGGIYGYTF. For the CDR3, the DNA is TGCGCCAGCAGCCAGGCCGAGGGCGGGATTTATGGCTACACCTTC.

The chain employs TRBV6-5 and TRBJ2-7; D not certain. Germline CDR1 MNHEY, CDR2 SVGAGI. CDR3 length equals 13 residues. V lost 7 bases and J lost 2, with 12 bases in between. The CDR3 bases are TGTGCCAGCACACCGGGTCCAGCCTACGAGCAGTACTTC. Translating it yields CASTPGPAYEQYF.

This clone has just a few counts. DNA of the CDR3: TGTGCCAGCCATACCCAGGGGCATGCTGAAGCTTTCTTT. Protein sequence: CASHTQGHAEAFF. The chain combines TRBV6-1 with TRBJ1-1; D may be TRBD1 (6 bases). CDR3 length: 13 residues. Germline V gene lookup returns CDR1 MNHNS and CDR2 SASEGT. Trimming took off 8 bases at V and 6 bases at J, with 16 bases between the two ends.

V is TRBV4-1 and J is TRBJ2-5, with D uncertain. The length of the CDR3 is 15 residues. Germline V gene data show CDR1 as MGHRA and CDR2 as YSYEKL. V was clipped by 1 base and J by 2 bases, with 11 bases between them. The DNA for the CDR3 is TGCGCCAGCAGCCAAGCGCTAACTATTCAAGAGACCCAGTACTTC. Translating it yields CASSQALTIQETQYF.

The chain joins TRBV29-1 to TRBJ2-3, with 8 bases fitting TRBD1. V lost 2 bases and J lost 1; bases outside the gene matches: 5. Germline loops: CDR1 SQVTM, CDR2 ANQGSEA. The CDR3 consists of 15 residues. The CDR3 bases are TGCAGCGTTGAATGGGTGGACAGGGGCACAGATACGCAGTATTTT. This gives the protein CSVEWVDRGTDTQYF.

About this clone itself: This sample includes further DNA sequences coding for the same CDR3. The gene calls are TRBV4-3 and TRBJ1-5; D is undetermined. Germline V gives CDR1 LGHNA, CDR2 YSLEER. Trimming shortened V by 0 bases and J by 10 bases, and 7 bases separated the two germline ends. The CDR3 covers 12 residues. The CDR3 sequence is CASSQEAGPQHF. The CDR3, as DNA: TGCGCCAGCAGCCAAGAGGCAGGTCCCCAGCATTTT.